One sample yielded the 9 T cell receptor beta chains listed below, sequenced in a study of blood T cell repertoires in COVID-19. Profiling relied on immunoSEQ multiplex PCR, and the TCRdb table lists in-frame clones only, not all of them. The table lists under 400,000 clones, more than 75% of them singletons, with approximately 1.9% in the top ten. The sequencing input was PBMCs or T cells enriched from blood (not recorded which). The receptor source for this set is a man aged 35-49 years in a cohort exposed to, infected with or recovered from COVID-19 (not recorded which).

V gene TRBV5-1 combines with J gene TRBJ2-5, with 7 bases matching TRBD2. J gave up 3 bases and V 0 bases, and 2 bases lay outside the gene matches. The CDR3 extends over 14 amino acids. Germline loops: CDR1 SGHRS, CDR2 YFSETQ. The CDR3 loop is CASSLERGKETQYF. The CDR3 DNA reads as TGCGCCAGCAGCTTGGAGCGGGGAAAAGAGACCCAGTACTTC.

This clone came up many times. The rearrangement joins TRBV6-5 to TRBJ1-1, with 8 bases matching TRBD1. Germline V lookup: CDR1 MNHEY, CDR2 SVGAGI. With 7 bases clipped from V and 7 bases from J, the junction kept 8 bases outside the gene matches. This CDR3 contains 13 residues. CDR3 protein: CASKDREYGEAFF. In DNA form, the CDR3 reads TGTGCCAGCAAGGACAGGGAATACGGTGAAGCTTTCTTT.

The chain recombines TRBV9 with TRBJ1-6; no clear D gene. V lost 1 base to trimming and J lost 7 bases, with 9 bases between them. CDR3 length: 14 amino acids. Germline CDR1 SGDLS, CDR2 YYNGEE. CDR3 nucleotides: TGTGCCAGCAGCGTAACGGCGGGGAATTCACCCCTCCACTTT. Protein sequence: CASSVTAGNSPLHF.

The rearrangement links TRBV20-1 to TRBJ1-5; TRBD1 is a possible D gene (5 bases). V was pared by 3 bases and J by 4 bases, with 13 bases between. There are 14 residues in the CDR3. CDR1 is DFQATT, CDR2 SNEGSKA, per germline (reference sequence). This CDR3 reads CSASSSGGNQPQHF. CDR3 in DNA: TGCAGTGCTAGTAGTTCGGGGGGGAATCAGCCCCAGCATTTT.

DNA of the CDR3: TGTGCCAGCAGTTTCGGGGTAGCGGTTTGGGTTGAGCAGTACTTC. Its protein is CASSFGVAVWVEQYF. This chain joins TRBV28 and TRBJ2-7; D may be TRBD2 (6 bases). The CDR3 is 15 residues long. The V gene's germline CDR1 is MDHEN and CDR2 SYDVKM. V was trimmed by 3 bases and J by 7 bases, leaving 19 bases between them. The variable domain in full, with the rest retrieved from reference TRBV28 and TRBJ2-7, is DVKVTQSSRYLVKRTGEKVFLECVQDMDHENMFWYRQDPGLGLRLIYFSYDVKMKEKGDIPEGYSVSREKKERFSLILESASTNQTSMYLCASSFGVAVWVEQYFGPGTRLTVT.

CDR3 nucleotide sequence: TGTGCCAGCAGCTTAGAGGTTTTGGGGCGAAGCAATCAGCCCCAGCATTTT. Protein product: CASSLEVLGRSNQPQHF. The J gene is TRBJ1-5, the V gene TRBV7-9; weak D call: TRBD1 (5 bases). Trimming removed 1 base from V and 1 base from J, with 14 bases in between. CDR1 SEHNR and CDR2 FQNEAQ come from the germline V gene (reference sequence). CDR3 size: 17 residues.

In this sample, this clone turned up once. This chain links TRBV7-8 with TRBJ1-1; TRBD1 matches at 9 bases. Germline V gives CDR1 SGHVS, CDR2 FQNEAQ. The CDR3 covers 15 residues. V shed 5 bases, J shed 1 base, and the junction held 5 bases outside the gene matches. The CDR3 sequence: CASSAGQGTNTEAFF. The DNA for the CDR3 is TGTGCCAGCAGCGCCGGACAGGGGACGAACACTGAAGCTTTCTTT.

The rearrangement uses TRBV6-2 or TRBV6-3 and TRBJ2-7; D is possibly TRBD1 (6 bases). This CDR3 has 12 amino acids. Trimming pared 5 bases from V and 7 bases from J, leaving 12 bases between. From germline, CDR1 is MNHEY and CDR2 SVGEGT. DNA for the CDR3: TGTGCCAGCAGTAGTCAGGGGCGAGAGCAGTACTTC. It yields the protein CASSSQGREQYF.

The rearrangement joins TRBV3-1 (or the pseudogene TRBV3-2) to TRBJ2-3; TRBD2 matches 14 bases. The CDR3 runs 19 residues. The ends lost 1 base at V and 1 base at J; junction bases unmatched: 7. CDR1 LGHDT and CDR2 YNNKEL come from the germline V gene (reference sequence). CDR3 loop: CASSQGGLAGVFGTDTQYF. In DNA, the CDR3 is TGTGCCAGCAGCCAAGGGGGACTAGCGGGAGTATTCGGCACAGATACGCAGTATTTT.